This TCR beta chain was captured by sequencing in a study of T cells in Graves' hyperthyroidism and ophthalmopathy. For the study at large: Blood from the periphery was taken at initial diagnosis, before any treatment. Whole-study findings and limits: Also found in blood were most expanded thyroid clonotypes above 0.001. The model identified upcoming ophthalmopathy a median around 7.1 months ahead of onset.

The CDR3 totals 12 residues. V lost 6 bases, J lost 5 bases, and 10 bases lay in between. Germline CDR1 is MNHEY and CDR2 is SVGAGI. The TCR beta CDR3 regions underwent amplification using RNA transcripts as the source. A set of HTBI primers served as the primers for a first-round RT-PCR of the TCR CDR3. MiXCR was run by TCRdb on the multiplex PCR reads, yielding one entry per CDR3 protein. The data show roughly 700,000 distinct CDR3 sequences, about a third seen once. As concerns this clonotype: Its antigen is not identified.

The sample taken for sequencing was blood. This receptor was taken from a woman aged 40-49 years with Graves' hyperthyroidism. The chain carries TRBV6-5 and TRBJ1-1, with no clear D. CDR3 coding DNA: TGTGCCAGCAGCCTGGAGAAGACTGAAGCTTTCTTT. Translation: CASSLEKTEAFF.